This T cell receptor beta chain was profiled in a study of technical replicates of blood from a handful of donors. Data came from immunoSEQ multiplex PCR; TCRdb stores just in-frame clones and leaves some out. The data show tens of thousands of clones, under 96% seen once. The CDR3 loop spans 21 amino acids. Looked up from germline, CDR1 is SNHLY and CDR2 is FYNNEI. J lost 8 bases, V lost 6 bases, and 26 bases had no gene match. This clone was observed a single time. The V call is TRBV2, the J call TRBJ1-4; 11 positions match TRBD1. This sequence originates from a human donor in good health. Sequencing input: T cells isolated from PBMCs. CDR3 in amino acids: CASREILGQGAQTVIREKLFF. In nucleotides, the CDR3 is TGTGCCAGCAGAGAGATTTTAGGACAGGGGGCACAGACGGTGATTAGGGAAAAACTGTTTTTT.